The entry that follows covers one T cell receptor beta chain sequence. Germline CDR1 and CDR2: SGHRS and YFSETQ. The CDR3 totals 16 residues. With V trimmed by 5 bases and J by 1 base, 7 bases remained unmatched. Some clones are missing from TCRdb's copy, which holds only in-frame ones; the method was immunoSEQ multiplex PCR. The sample contains fewer than 85,000 clones, roughly 90% of which appear only once. The sample comes from a study of technical replicates of blood from a handful of donors. Material for sequencing was T cells isolated from PBMCs. The chain recombines TRBV5-1 with TRBJ2-7; 12 positions agree with TRBD2. The origin of this receptor is a human donor in good health. The CDR3 DNA reads as TGCGCCAGCAGGCCAGGGACTAGCGGGTTTTCCTACGAGCAGTACTTC. Protein: CASRPGTSGFSYEQYF.